What follows are 16 T cell receptor beta chains derived from one specimen sequenced in a study of shared clonotypes between healthy human individuals. Measured with immunoSEQ multiplex PCR; TCRdb has only the in-frame clones, and not every one. The sample includes around 610,000 clones, approximately 96% seen only once; the top ten take 0.11%. CD45RO negativity and positive selection for CCR7 defined naive CD8 cells, a population that excluded terminally differentiated effector memory CD45RA+ cells. The sequencing sample was made of naive CD8+ T cells sorted from blood. The receptors stem from a woman in her twenties or thirties in good health.

The CDR3 region is CASSYAAYNEQFF. The CDR3 bases are TGTGCCAGCAGTTACGCGGCCTACAATGAGCAGTTCTTC. This chain joins TRBV6-5 and TRBJ2-1; D is unclear. Trimming shortened V by 2 bases and J by 2 bases, and 4 bases separated the two germline ends. This CDR3 region has 13 residues. CDR1 and CDR2 (germline): MNHEY, SVGAGI.

This chain joins TRBV28 and TRBJ1-5, with 11 bases aligning to TRBD1. CDR1 is MDHEN and CDR2 is SYDVKM in the germline V gene. The CDR3 contains 21 residues. Trimming cost V 1 base and J 0 bases; bases outside gene matches: 14. The CDR3 nucleotides are TGTGCCAGCAGTTTATTATGGGAGCGGACAGGGGGCCCCTATAGCAATCAGCCCCAGCATTTT. This gives the protein CASSLLWERTGGPYSNQPQHF.

The DNA for the CDR3 is TGTGCCAGCAGCTTTGGGGGCGCCGGCGAGGGCTACACCTTC. This gives the protein CASSFGGAGEGYTF. V usage is TRBV7-9 and J usage is TRBJ1-2; maybe TRBD1 (6 bases). Trimming cost V 3 bases and J 8 bases, with 16 bases left between them. The length of the CDR3 is 14 residues. Germline-derived CDR1 and CDR2 are SEHNR and FQNEAQ (reference sequence). Filled out from reference TRBV7-9 and TRBJ1-2, the complete variable domain reads DTGVSQNPRHKITKRGQNVTFRCDPISEHNRLYWYRQTLGQGPEFLTYFQNEAQLEKSRLLSDRFSAERPKGSFSTLEIQRTEQGDSAMYLCASSFGGAGEGYTFGSGTRLTVV.

The CDR3 here is CASSSGRQGYNSPLHF. The CDR3 nucleotides are TGTGCCAGCAGCTCCGGAAGACAGGGCTATAATTCACCCCTCCACTTT. The chain is built from TRBV13 and TRBJ1-6, with TRBD1 matching over 7 bases. Germline assignment: CDR1 PRHDT and CDR2 FYEKMQ (reference sequence). This CDR3 has 16 residues. After removal of 4 bases from V and 3 bases from J, the junction contained 6 bases not matched to a gene.

The chain uses TRBV28 and TRBJ2-7; 12 bases agree with TRBD2. Losses at the gene ends were 6 bases for V and 6 bases for J; bases not matched to a gene: 6. The length of the CDR3 is 14 residues. The germline CDR1 and CDR2 sequences are MDHEN and SYDVKM. CDR3 bases: TGTGCCAGCAGGAGACTAGCGGGAGAAAGCGAGCAGTACTTC. Protein sequence: CASRRLAGESEQYF.

This clone was found once. DNA of the CDR3: TGTGCCAGCAAACCACAGGGAGGAAATCAGCCCCAGCATTTT. This translates into CASKPQGGNQPQHF. This chain joins TRBV28 and TRBJ1-5, with D maybe TRBD1 (6 bases). The V end lost 7 bases, the J end lost 4 bases, and 14 bases lay between the germline ends. Germline lookup yields CDR1 MDHEN and CDR2 SYDVKM. CDR3 size: 14 residues.

The V call is TRBV19, the J call TRBJ1-5; weak D call: TRBD1 (6 bases). Trimming pared 5 bases from V and 4 bases from J, leaving 9 bases between. Germline V gives CDR1 LNHDA, CDR2 SQIVND (reference sequence). The length of the CDR3 is 13 residues. The CDR3 DNA is TGTGCCAGTAGTGAAGGGGGGAATCAGCCCCAGCATTTT. Protein: CASSEGGNQPQHF.

The chain carries TRBV10-3 and TRBJ2-2; D may be TRBD1 or TRBD2 (5 bases each). Germline V lookup: CDR1 ENHRY, CDR2 SYGVKD. CDR3 length equals 16 residues. With 3 bases removed from V and 4 bases from J, the gap between germline ends came to 15 bases. CDR3 coding DNA: TGTGCCATCAGTGATATGGGGGAGACTACCACCGGGGAGCTGTTTTTT. Translating it yields CAISDMGETTTGELFF.

The rearrangement links TRBV15 to TRBJ2-1; D is ambiguous. V shed 1 base and J shed 8 bases, with 9 bases lying between them. The CDR3 runs 13 residues. Germline loops: CDR1 LNHNV, CDR2 YYDKDF (reference sequence). The CDR3 DNA sequence: TGTGCCACCAGCAGAGGACCGCCCGATGAGCAGTTCTTC. Translation gives CATSRGPPDEQFF.

The chain joins TRBV7-2 to TRBJ2-1; maybe TRBD2 (6 bases). V was clipped by 3 bases and J by 5 bases, with 17 bases between them. Germline V gives CDR1 SGHTA, CDR2 FQGNSA. The CDR3 sequence is 16 residues long. The CDR3 region is CASSFSRRESDNEQFF. The DNA for the CDR3 is TGTGCCAGCAGCTTTTCGCGGCGGGAATCTGACAATGAGCAGTTCTTC.

The V call is TRBV6-5, the J call TRBJ1-1; D not certain. CDR1 is MNHEY, CDR2 SVGAGI, per germline. V was pared by 10 bases and J by 2 bases, with 17 bases between. CDR3 size: 14 residues. CDR3 sequence: CAIKRKGFNTEAFF. Written as DNA, the CDR3 is TGTGCCATCAAACGTAAGGGATTCAACACTGAAGCTTTCTTT.

The chain recombines TRBV9 with TRBJ2-7, with a weak D call TRBD2 (6 bases). Looked up from germline, CDR1 is SGDLS and CDR2 is YYNGEE. The CDR3 sequence is 14 residues long. V was clipped by 3 bases and J by 1 base, with 11 bases between them. In nucleotides, the CDR3 is TGTGCCAGCAGCGGCCGGGAGTCGTCCTACGAGCAGTACTTC. Translating it yields CASSGRESSYEQYF.

The V and J genes are TRBV29-1 and TRBJ2-1, with 7 bases that match TRBD2. In germline, CDR1 is SQVTM, CDR2 ANQGSEA. V dropped 3 bases and J dropped 5; count of bases not matched to a gene: 4. The CDR3 runs 13 residues. In DNA form, the CDR3 reads TGCAGCGTTGATCCTAGCGGCAACAATGAGCAGTTCTTC. As protein: CSVDPSGNNEQFF.

This chain uses TRBV5-6 with TRBJ2-7; 8 bases are a match to TRBD2. Germline assignment: CDR1 SGHDT and CDR2 YYEEEE. The CDR3 has 14 residues. The trim removed 6 bases at V and 6 bases at J, leaving 11 bases unmatched. The CDR3 region is CASKILAEHLEQYF. The CDR3 DNA reads as TGTGCCAGCAAGATACTAGCGGAACATCTCGAGCAGTACTTC. Full variable domain (remainder filled in from reference TRBV5-6 and TRBJ2-7): DAGVTQSPTHLIKTRGQQVTLRCSPKSGHDTVSWYQQALGQGPQFIFQYYEEEERQRGNFPDRFSGHQFPNYSSELNVNALLLGDSALYLCASKILAEHLEQYFGPGTRLTVT.

The chain is built from TRBV1 and TRBJ1-5; TRBD1 was called by the table and not checked on the DNA. TRBV1 is an annotated pseudogene. The CDR3 runs 16 residues. The CDR3 loop is CTSRDPTRQGSQPQHF. Written as DNA, the CDR3 is TGCACCAGCAGAGACCCCACCCGGCAGGGGTCACAGCCCCAGCATTTT.

As concerns this clone: The sample contains more than one DNA sequence encoding this CDR3. The rearrangement uses TRBV5-1 and TRBJ2-7; the D call may be TRBD1 or TRBD2 (5 bases each). CDR3 size: 13 residues. Germline assignment: CDR1 SGHRS and CDR2 YFSETQ. V was clipped by 2 bases and J by 3 bases, with 9 bases between them. In DNA form, the CDR3 reads TGCGCCAGCAGCTTAGGGACGGGCTACGAGCAGTACTTC. Translation gives CASSLGTGYEQYF.